This is a list of T cell receptor beta chains from one sample in a study of Graves' ophthalmopathy and Graves' hyperthyroidism. TCRdb reprocessed the multiplex PCR reads via MiXCR and lists one record per CDR3 protein. Here the sample spans 240,000 or so distinct CDR3 sequences, approximately 42% being singletons. Sequencing was done on a sample of peripheral blood. These receptors all stem from an adult man with Graves' ophthalmopathy. Each CDR3 is given with its conserved first and last residue. Fields, in order: clone size, V gene, J gene, D gene, CDR3 protein, CDR3 DNA. D genes are given only for firm matches. Not all rows give a size; the values are once, few, many and, for expanded clones, a class.

many	TRBV15	TRBJ1-2	NA	CATSRVKGEVYGYTF	TGTGCCACCAGCAGAGTAAAGGGGGAAGTCTATGGCTACACCTTC
NA	TRBV12-3/TRBV12-4	TRBJ1-6	TRBD1	CASSPQTGTRSPLHF	TGTGCCAGCAGTCCCCAGACAGGGACGAGATCACCCCTCCACTTT
few	TRBV9	TRBJ1-6	TRBD1	CASSFRDRVLSPLHF	TGTGCCAGCAGCTTCCGGGACAGGGTTCTGTCACCCCTCCACTTT
many	TRBV7-6	TRBJ1-1	NA	CASSLSLNTEAFF	TGTGCTAGCAGCTTGAGCCTGAACACTGAAGCTTTCTTT
NA	TRBV24-1	TRBJ2-7	TRBD1	CATSDIKDRATYEQYF	TGTGCCACCAGTGACATTAAGGACAGGGCGACCTACGAGCAGTACTTC
many	TRBV5-1	TRBJ2-2	TRBD1	CASSIGQVNTGELFF	TGCGCCAGCAGCATCGGACAGGTTAACACCGGGGAGCTGTTTTTT
NA	TRBV10-3	TRBJ2-7	TRBD1	CAISDPNRGDEQYF	TGTGCCATCAGTGACCCAAACAGGGGGGACGAGCAGTACTTC
many	TRBV2	TRBJ1-5	NA	CASSVGQLHQPQHF	TGTGCCAGCAGCGTTGGACAGCTGCATCAGCCCCAGCATTTT
few	TRBV19	TRBJ1-5	NA	CASSIREGGWGQPQHF	TGTGCCAGTAGTATCAGAGAAGGGGGATGGGGTCAGCCCCAGCATTTT
NA	TRBV7-2	TRBJ2-7	TRBD1	CASSLGGDRVKSYF	TGTGCCAGCAGCTTAGGGGGTGACAGGGTTAAATCGTACTTC
once	TRBV29-1	TRBJ2-5	TRBD2	CASSLTLAGGQETQYF	TGTGCCAGCAGCCTAACACTAGCGGGAGGGCAAGAGACCCAGTACTTC
NA	TRBV7-9	TRBJ2-7	NA	CASSPRGQYEQYF	TGTGCCAGCAGCCCACGAGGACAATACGAGCAGTACTTC
many	TRBV10-1	TRBJ2-5	NA	CASSDEHSSQLDF	TGCGCCAGCAGTGATGAACATTCCTCCCAATTGGATTTC
NA	TRBV20-1	TRBJ2-2	TRBD2	CSSFAGGLNTGELFF	TGCAGTTCGTTCGCGGGGGGTCTTAACACCGGGGAGCTGTTTTTT
few	TRBV15	TRBJ1-1	TRBD1	CATGRDRGHTEAFF	TGTGCCACCGGCAGAGACAGGGGGCACACTGAAGCTTTCTTT
once	TRBV24-1	TRBJ1-5	NA	CASSFWGSDRPQHF	TGTGCCAGCAGTTTTTGGGGCAGTGATCGGCCCCAGCATTTT
few	TRBV20-1	TRBJ2-5	TRBD2	CSAPGLGGGGETQYF	TGCAGTGCTCCTGGGCTAGGTGGCGGGGGGGAGACCCAGTACTTC
NA	TRBV7-3	TRBJ1-1	TRBD1	CASQTGVGTEAFF	TGTGCCAGTCAAACAGGGGTAGGTACTGAAGCTTTCTTT
once	TRBV7-9	TRBJ2-1	TRBD1	CASSIPGQGANEQFF	TGTGCCAGCAGCATCCCGGGACAGGGGGCGAATGAGCAGTTCTTC
NA	TRBV7-2	TRBJ2-7	NA	CASSLEGVTVPPPHSYEQYF	TGTGCCAGCAGCTTAGAGGGTGTAACGGTCCCCCCTCCGCACTCCTACGAGCAGTACTTC
NA	TRBV14	TRBJ2-7	NA	CASSQEERPRGYEQYF	TGTGCCAGCAGCCAAGAGGAGCGGCCACGGGGGTACGAGCAGTACTTC
NA	TRBV10-3	TRBJ2-7	NA	CATSKPGEPSEQYF	TGTGCCACATCAAAACCGGGAGAGCCGTCGGAGCAGTACTTC
NA	TRBV7-6	TRBJ2-2	NA	CASSSTWVTGELFF	TGTGCCAGCAGTTCGACTTGGGTCACCGGGGAGCTGTTTTTT
few	TRBV7-2	TRBJ2-7	TRBD1	CASGTRPGQGRYEQYF	TGTGCCAGCGGAACACGACCGGGACAGGGGAGGTACGAGCAGTACTTC
NA	TRBV4-1	TRBJ1-2	TRBD1	CASSQDPTGPGYTF	TGTGCCAGCAGCCAAGACCCGACAGGGCCCGGCTACACCTTC
NA	TRBV29-1	TRBJ1-4	TRBD1	CSVASGGPNEKLFF	TGCAGCGTTGCCTCAGGGGGCCCCAATGAAAAACTGTTTTTT
NA	TRBV5-6	TRBJ1-1	NA	CASSRGLAMNTEAFF	TGTGCCAGCAGCCGGGGGTTGGCCATGAACACTGAAGCTTTCTTT
few	TRBV10-3	TRBJ2-2	TRBD1	CAISGQGHTGELFF	TGTGCCATCAGCGGACAGGGCCACACCGGGGAGCTGTTTTTT
NA	TRBV2	TRBJ2-2	TRBD2	CASTSRDYPYTGELFF	TGTGCCAGCACTTCCCGGGACTACCCCTACACCGGGGAGCTGTTTTTT
NA	TRBV7-9	TRBJ2-2	NA	CASSLGGGSTTGELFF	TGTGCCAGCAGCTTAGGTGGGGGGAGTACCACCGGGGAGCTGTTTTTT
NA	TRBV24-1	TRBJ2-2	TRBD2	CATSDPRLAGTPPSAGELFF	TGTGCCACCAGTGACCCTAGACTAGCGGGGACACCCCCTAGTGCCGGGGAGCTGTTTTTT
NA	TRBV18	TRBJ1-1	NA	CASSQGENTEAFF	TGTGCCAGCTCACAGGGAGAGAACACTGAAGCTTTCTTT
few	TRBV2	TRBJ1-2	TRBD1	CASSSSTGVGSGGYTF	TGTGCCAGCAGTTCCTCTACAGGGGTAGGCAGCGGTGGCTACACCTTC